The 14 T cell receptor beta chains below were found in one sample sequenced in a study of breast tumors, draining lymph nodes, adjacent tissues. Axillary draining lymph nodes of breast cancer patients supplied the node samples. Each CDR3 protein is one row after TCRdb ran MiXCR on the multiplex PCR reads. The repertoire holds some 130,000 distinct CDR3 sequences, with around 20% as singletons. Sequences were obtained from axillary lymph node tissue. The receptors were sampled from a female donor with breast cancer. Some clones in this sample may be carry-over from other donors' samples.

As for this clonotype: A much larger clone lies a single base off, so this may be a read error. V is TRBV5-1 and J is TRBJ2-2, with D possibly matching TRBD2 (5 bases). CDR3 length equals 15 residues. CDR1 is SGHRS, CDR2 YFSETQ, per germline. The CDR3 nucleotides read TGCGCCAGCAGCTTGGGAGGGCAGAACACCGGGGAGCTGCTTTTT. Protein sequence: CASSLGGQNTGELLF.

This clonotype has a count of ten or more. The rearrangement uses TRBV6-5 and TRBJ1-2; 10 positions agree with TRBD1. The CDR3 is 13 amino acids. Looked up from germline, CDR1 is MNHEY and CDR2 is SVGAGI. With V trimmed by 6 bases and J by 6 bases, 4 bases remained unmatched. CDR3 sequence (DNA): TGTGCCAGCAGGCAGACAGGGGGCAATGGCTACACCTTC. Translation gives CASRQTGGNGYTF.

Ten or more counts support this clonotype. V is TRBV19 and J is TRBJ2-2, with D perhaps matching TRBD1 or TRBD2 (6 bases each). The germline CDR1 and CDR2 sequences are LNHDA and SQIVND (reference sequence). V was clipped by 8 bases and J by 0 bases, with 13 bases between them. The length of the CDR3 is 15 residues. CDR3 sequence (DNA): TGTGCCAGTGCGGGACAAACGACGAACACCGGGGAGCTGTTTTTT. Translating it yields CASAGQTTNTGELFF.

This clonotype was seen at least ten times. The chain employs TRBV14 and TRBJ2-7, with a weak D call TRBD2 (5 bases). Germline CDR1 SGHDN, CDR2 FVKESK. The CDR3 runs to 13 residues. With 2 bases removed from V and 7 bases from J, the gap between germline ends came to 12 bases. DNA for the CDR3: TGTGCCAGCAGCCAACGGGGTACTCAGGAGCAGTACTTC. Translated, it gives CASSQRGTQEQYF. The whole variable domain, remainder taken from reference TRBV14 and TRBJ2-7, is EAGVTQFPSHSVIEKGQTVTLRCDPISGHDNLYWYRRVMGKEIKFLLHFVKESKQDESGMPNNRFLAERTGGTYSTLKVQPAELEDSGVYFCASSQRGTQEQYFGPGTRLTVT.

The chain links TRBV3-1 to TRBJ2-1; D is uncertain. The CDR3 sequence is 14 residues long. The V gene lost 4 bases and the J gene lost 5 bases, with 12 bases spanning the gap. The germline gives CDR1 LGHDT, CDR2 YNNKEL (reference sequence). The CDR3 sequence is CASSPTQFDNEQFF. In DNA, the CDR3 is TGTGCCAGCAGCCCGACACAGTTCGACAATGAGCAGTTCTTC.

This clonotype showed up just a few times. The chain combines TRBV5-1 with TRBJ2-2, with 9 positions matching TRBD2. The V gene's germline CDR1 is SGHRS and CDR2 YFSETQ. V lost 0 bases to trimming and J lost 3 bases; unmatched junction nucleotides: 0. The CDR3 covers 15 residues. The CDR3 DNA is TGCGCCAGCAGCTTGGGACTAGCGGACACCGGGGAGCTGTTTTTT. Its protein product is CASSLGLADTGELFF.

As regards this clonotype: A read error may explain this, as a much larger clone is one base away. The chain recombines TRBV7-9 with TRBJ2-1; D might be TRBD2 (5 bases). This CDR3 has 12 residues. CDR1 is SEHNR, CDR2 FQNEAQ, per germline (reference sequence). The CDR3, as DNA: TGTGCCTGCAGCTTAGCGTGGAATGAGCAGTTCTTC. It specifies CACSLAWNEQFF.

The sample holds many counts of this clonotype. The chain is built from TRBV9 and TRBJ2-7; D is undetermined. The CDR3 runs to 16 residues. The V end lost 4 bases, the J end lost 7 bases, and 24 bases lay between the germline ends. From germline, CDR1 is SGDLS and CDR2 YYNGEE. The CDR3 nucleotides are TGTGCCAGCAGCCAACTTGATTCATCCATTACGGCGGAGCAGTACTTC. It translates to CASSQLDSSITAEQYF.

There are many counts of this clonotype. V is TRBV24-1 and J is TRBJ2-5; 9 nucleotides align to TRBD1. The length of the CDR3 is 16 residues. Losses at the gene ends were 3 bases for V and 2 bases for J; bases not matched to a gene: 6. The germline gives CDR1 KGHDR, CDR2 SFDVKD. As DNA, the CDR3 is TGTGCCACCAGTGATCCGGGACAGGGCCCACAAGAGACCCAGTACTTC. Amino acid sequence: CATSDPGQGPQETQYF.

Ten or more counts support this clonotype. The chain joins TRBV10-3 to TRBJ1-3; the D is unclear. This CDR3 comprises 14 residues. The V gene lost 3 bases and the J gene lost 4 bases, with 10 bases spanning the gap. Germline-derived CDR1 and CDR2 are ENHRY and SYGVKD. The CDR3 is CAISDPRTGNTIYF. The CDR3 DNA reads TGTGCCATCAGTGACCCCCGAACGGGAAACACCATATATTTT.

In this sample, this clonotype turned up many times. V and J are TRBV6-4 and TRBJ2-2; TRBD1 matches 9 bases. V gave up 6 bases and J gave up 5 bases; unmatched junction bases: 4. Germline CDR1 reads MRHNA; CDR2 reads SNTAGT. The CDR3 covers 14 residues. DNA of the CDR3: TGTGCCAGCAGGGGACAGGGCAGTACCGGGGAGCTGTTTTTT. Translating it yields CASRGQGSTGELFF.

The sample holds many counts of this clonotype. The chain links TRBV7-2 to TRBJ1-4; D gene ambiguous. Germline V lookup: CDR1 SGHTA, CDR2 FQGNSA. This CDR3 is 14 amino acids long. V was shortened by 1 base and J by 8 bases, with 11 bases between the two germline ends. CDR3 protein: CASSLGGRHEKLFF. The CDR3 DNA reads as TGTGCCAGCAGCTTAGGAGGGAGGCACGAAAAACTGTTTTTT.

A note on this clonotype: This could be a read error, since a much larger clone is one nucleotide away. The CDR3 ends on some other residue instead of the conserved phenylalanine or tryptophan, so this is likely a read error. The rearrangement joins TRBV9 to TRBJ2-1; a weak D match, TRBD1 (6 bases). CDR1 and CDR2 from the germline V gene are SGDLS and YYNGEE. The V and J ends lost 3 bases and 0 bases respectively, with 10 bases between them. The CDR3 covers 15 residues. The DNA for the CDR3 is TGTGCCAGCAGCGCCGGGACACTCTCCTACAATGAGCAGTTCTCC. Translating it yields CASSAGTLSYNEQFS.

Many counts were recorded for this clonotype. This chain links TRBV20-1 with TRBJ1-2; D possibly corresponds to TRBD1 (6 bases). Per germline, CDR1 DFQATT and CDR2 SNEGSKA (reference sequence). This CDR3 contains 13 residues. V was cut by 3 bases and J by 7 bases, with 15 bases left in between. The CDR3 DNA reads TGCAGTGCTAGCCCGATGGGGGGCGGTGGCTACACCTTC. This gives the protein CSASPMGGGGYTF.